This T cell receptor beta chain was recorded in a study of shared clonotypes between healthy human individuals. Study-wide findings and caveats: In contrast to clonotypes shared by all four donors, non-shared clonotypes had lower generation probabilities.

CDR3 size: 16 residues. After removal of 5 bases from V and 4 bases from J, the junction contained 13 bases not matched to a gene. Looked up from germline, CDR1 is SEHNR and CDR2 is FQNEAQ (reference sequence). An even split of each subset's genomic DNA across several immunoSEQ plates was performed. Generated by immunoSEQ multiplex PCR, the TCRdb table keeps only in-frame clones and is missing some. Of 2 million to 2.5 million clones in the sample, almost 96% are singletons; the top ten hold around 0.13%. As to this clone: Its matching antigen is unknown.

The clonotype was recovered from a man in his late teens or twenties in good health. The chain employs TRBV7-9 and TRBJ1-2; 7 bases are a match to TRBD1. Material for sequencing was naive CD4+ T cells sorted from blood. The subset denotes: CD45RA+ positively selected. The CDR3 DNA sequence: TGTGCCAGCAGCCCCCGACAGTCGCGGGACAGCTATGGCTACACCTTC. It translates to CASSPRQSRDSYGYTF.